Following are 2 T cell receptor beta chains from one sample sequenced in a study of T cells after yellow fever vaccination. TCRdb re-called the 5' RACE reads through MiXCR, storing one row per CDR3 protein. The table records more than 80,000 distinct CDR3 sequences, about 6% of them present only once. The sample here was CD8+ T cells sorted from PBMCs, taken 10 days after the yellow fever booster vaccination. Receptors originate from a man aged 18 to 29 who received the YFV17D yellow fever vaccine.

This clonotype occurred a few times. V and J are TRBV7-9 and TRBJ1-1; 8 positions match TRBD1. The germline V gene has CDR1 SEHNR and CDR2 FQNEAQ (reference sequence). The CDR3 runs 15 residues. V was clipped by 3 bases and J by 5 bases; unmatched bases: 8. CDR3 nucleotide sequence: TGTGCCAGCAGCTTCTTGCAGGGGGCTGGAACTGAAGCTTTCTTT. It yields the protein CASSFLQGAGTEAFF.

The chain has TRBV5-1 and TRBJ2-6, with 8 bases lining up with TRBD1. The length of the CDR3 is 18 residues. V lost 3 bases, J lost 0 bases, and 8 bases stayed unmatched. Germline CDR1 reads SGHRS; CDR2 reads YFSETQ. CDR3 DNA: TGCGCCAGCAGCTCAAACCGGGACAGGTACTCTGGGGCCAACGTCCTGACTTTC. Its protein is CASSSNRDRYSGANVLTF.